The 21 T cell receptor beta chains below all came from one sample that was sequenced in a study of T cells expressing NK-cell markers. From the 5' RACE reads, TCRdb lists one entry per CDR3 protein and no DNA. This sample's clone table lists 350,000 to 400,000 distinct CDR3 sequences. Sequenced sample: blood T cells: a sorted CD56 or NKG2C T cell subset, CD4+ or CD8+ T cells, or bulk PBMC T cells (not recorded which). The source is a woman aged 45 to 65 in good health.

The V and J genes are TRBV20-1 and TRBJ2-5. The CDR3 spans 13 residues. Germline-derived CDR1 and CDR2 are DFQATT and SNEGSKA (reference sequence). The chain's CDR3 is CSAYNGRQETQYF.

The rearrangement uses TRBV5-1 and TRBJ2-3. From germline, CDR1 is SGHRS and CDR2 YFSETQ. The CDR3 is 15 residues long. CDR3 in amino acids: CASSPRLGRTDTQYF. The full variable domain, rest sourced from reference TRBV5-1 and TRBJ2-3, is KAGVTQTPRYLIKTRGQQVTLSCSPISGHRSVSWYQQTPGQGLQFLFEYFSETQRNKGNFPGRFSGRQFSNSRSEMNVSTLELGDSALYLCASSPRLGRTDTQYFGPGTRLTVL.

The CDR3 sequence is CSVGGFMREGSSYNEQFF. The chain couples TRBV29-1 to TRBJ2-1; absent DNA, TCRdb's TRBD2 call cannot be checked. The CDR3 length is 18 residues. The germline gives CDR1 SQVTM, CDR2 ANQGSEA.

CDR3 residues: CASSPYRGLVTDTQYF. The chain carries TRBV5-1 and TRBJ2-3; TCRdb's assignment of TRBD1 cannot be checked, as there is no DNA. Germline loops: CDR1 SGHRS, CDR2 YFSETQ. The CDR3 is 16 residues long.

The chain links TRBV24-1 to TRBJ2-2. The length of the CDR3 is 14 residues. Germline loops: CDR1 KGHDR, CDR2 SFDVKD. This chain's CDR3 is CATMAEPNTGELFF.

This sequence joins TRBV2 and TRBJ1-5; no DNA is available, so the TRBD1 call from TCRdb remains unchecked. This CDR3 comprises 14 residues. CDR1 SNHLY and CDR2 FYNNEI come from the germline V gene. CDR3 residues: CATHRDGSNQPQHF. Combining the CDR3 with reference TRBV2 and TRBJ1-5 gives the whole variable domain EPEVTQTPSHQVTQMGQEVILRCVPISNHLYFYWYRQILGQKVEFLVSFYNNEISEKSEIFDDQFSVERPDGSNFTLKIRSTKLEDSAMYFCATHRDGSNQPQHFGDGTRLSIL.

The rearrangement uses TRBV29-1 and TRBJ2-7; the D call of TRBD1 rests on TCRdb alone, since no DNA is present to check it. The CDR3 spans 13 residues. CDR1 is SQVTM, CDR2 ANQGSEA, per germline. The CDR3 reads CSTQGQGGREQYF.

This chain joins TRBV7-8 and TRBJ2-2; absent DNA, TCRdb's TRBD2 call cannot be checked. Germline assignment: CDR1 SGHVS and CDR2 FQNEAQ. This CDR3 region has 16 residues. The CDR3 loop reads CASSPLRVPNTGELFF. Based on the CDR3 plus reference TRBV7-8 and TRBJ2-2, the full variable domain is GAGVSQSPRYKVAKRGQDVALRCDPISGHVSLFWYQQALGQGPEFLTYFQNEAQLDKSGLPSDRFFAERPEGSVSTLKIQRTQQEDSAVYLCASSPLRVPNTGELFFGEGSRLTVL.

The genes are TRBV5-1 and TRBJ2-1. Looked up from germline, CDR1 is SGHRS and CDR2 is YFSETQ. The CDR3 runs to 14 residues. The CDR3 sequence: CASSLAQGVNEQFF.

V is TRBV4-1 and J is TRBJ2-1; lacking DNA, the TRBD1 call made by TCRdb goes unchecked. Per germline, CDR1 MGHRA and CDR2 YSYEKL. The CDR3 runs 13 residues. The CDR3 loop is CASEGGEGNEQFF.

The chain has TRBV6-2 or TRBV6-3 and TRBJ2-1; TCRdb names TRBD2, which stays unverified in the absence of DNA. The CDR3 sequence is 16 residues long. Germline V CDR1 and CDR2: MNHEY, SVGEGT. The CDR3 loop reads CASRHQLAGGGSEQFF.

The rearrangement uses TRBV29-1 and TRBJ1-2; TCRdb selects TRBD1, and the lack of DNA leaves this call unchecked. This CDR3 comprises 12 residues. CDR1 is SQVTM and CDR2 is ANQGSEA in the germline V gene. The CDR3 spells CSVGTFNYGYTF.

J is TRBJ2-2 and V is TRBV10-3. This CDR3 comprises 14 residues. Per germline, CDR1 ENHRY and CDR2 SYGVKD. The CDR3 here is CAINPGPNTGELFF.

The chain carries TRBV5-5 and TRBJ2-2; TCRdb's D call, TRBD1, is unchecked because there is no DNA. Germline V gives CDR1 SGHKS, CDR2 YYEKEE (reference sequence). The CDR3 has 13 amino acids. The CDR3 loop reads CASSFPGSGELFF.

The CDR3 sequence is CASSPGLAGGSSGANVLTF. This chain uses TRBV5-1 with TRBJ2-6; TCRdb gives TRBD2 as the D gene, but with no DNA this cannot be confirmed. The CDR3 is 19 amino acids. Germline lookup yields CDR1 SGHRS and CDR2 YFSETQ.

The rearrangement links TRBV15 to TRBJ2-3. Germline V gene lookup returns CDR1 LNHNV and CDR2 YYDKDF (reference sequence). The CDR3 contains 15 residues. This CDR3 reads CATSVDSPSTDTQYF.

This rearrangement joins TRBV6-5 to TRBJ2-1; TCRdb selects TRBD2, and the lack of DNA leaves this call unchecked. The CDR3 loop spans 14 amino acids. CDR1 and CDR2 from the germline V gene are MNHEY and SVGAGI. CDR3 amino acids: CASSYLAGVGEQFF.

The chain links TRBV12-3 or TRBV12-4 to TRBJ1-1; TCRdb designates TRBD1, a call that cannot be tested without DNA. The CDR3 has 15 amino acids. The CDR3 reads CASSFNGGQNTEAFF.

The chain recombines TRBV29-1 with TRBJ2-3; TCRdb's assignment of TRBD2 cannot be checked, as there is no DNA. The CDR3 sequence is 14 residues long. CDR1 is SQVTM and CDR2 is ANQGSEA in the germline V gene. CDR3: CSVSLAGGGDTQYF.

The chain combines TRBV29-1 with TRBJ1-1. Per the germline V gene, CDR1 is SQVTM and CDR2 is ANQGSEA. The CDR3 contains 15 residues. The CDR3 loop reads CSVEVRGIAPTEAFF.

This chain uses TRBV7-9 with TRBJ2-3; TCRdb lists TRBD2, though no DNA is available to test this call. Germline CDR1 and CDR2: SEHNR and FQNEAQ (reference sequence). The CDR3 runs to 17 residues. CDR3 amino acids: CASSYPGTSGWESTQYF.